A single sample is the source of the 8 T cell receptor beta chains below, sequenced in a study of Graves' ophthalmopathy and Graves' hyperthyroidism. The authors amplified TCR beta CDR3 regions from RNA transcripts. HTBI primers primed a first-round RT-PCR, and a second-round multiplex PCR followed. One entry per CDR3 protein results from TCRdb running MiXCR on the multiplex PCR reads. Here the sample spans around 340,000 distinct CDR3 sequences, about 17% being singletons. Specimen: peripheral blood. These receptors were collected from an adult man with Graves' ophthalmopathy.

This clonotype was seen many times. The gene calls are TRBV4-3 and TRBJ2-7; the D is unclear. The V end was cut by 4 bases, the J end by 6 bases, with 16 bases between. This CDR3 region has 14 residues. CDR1 is LGHNA, CDR2 YSLEER, per germline. The CDR3 loop reads CASSRIDRVIEQYF. The CDR3 bases are TGCGCCAGCAGCCGGATCGACCGGGTAATCGAGCAGTACTTC.

This clonotype occurred many times. V usage is TRBV28 and J usage is TRBJ2-4, with no clear D. CDR1 is MDHEN, CDR2 SYDVKM, per germline. The CDR3 length is 13 residues. The V end was cut by 5 bases, the J end by 7 bases, with 12 bases between. CDR3 DNA: TGTGCCAGCAGTCCACGACCTGCTAACATTCAGTACTTC. Encoded protein: CASSPRPANIQYF.

This clonotype was observed at least ten times. V usage is TRBV28 and J usage is TRBJ1-5, with 7 bases that match TRBD1. This CDR3 is 14 amino acids long. J lost 7 bases, V lost 3 bases, and 6 bases had no gene match. Per the germline V gene, CDR1 is MDHEN and CDR2 is SYDVKM. The CDR3 spells CASSFDRAWQPQHF. CDR3 DNA: TGTGCCAGCAGTTTCGACAGGGCGTGGCAGCCCCAGCATTTT. Full variable domain (remainder filled in from reference TRBV28 and TRBJ1-5): DVKVTQSSRYLVKRTGEKVFLECVQDMDHENMFWYRQDPGLGLRLIYFSYDVKMKEKGDIPEGYSVSREKKERFSLILESASTNQTSMYLCASSFDRAWQPQHFGDGTRLSIL.

This clonotype was observed many times. The chain employs TRBV6-5 and TRBJ1-2; D unresolved. The CDR3 is 13 amino acids. V lost 4 bases, J lost 3 bases, and 9 bases lay in between. Germline CDR1 and CDR2: MNHEY and SVGAGI. CDR3 residues: CASSSSIDYGYTF. Written as DNA, the CDR3 is TGTGCCAGCAGTTCGTCGATAGACTATGGCTACACCTTC.

The rearrangement uses TRBV5-1 and TRBJ2-7; 9 nucleotides match TRBD2. From germline, CDR1 is SGHRS and CDR2 YFSETQ. Trimming removed 4 bases from V and 4 bases from J; junction bases left unmatched: 3. The CDR3 sequence is 13 residues long. Here the CDR3 reads CASSGGLAYEQYF. CDR3 sequence (DNA): TGCGCCAGCAGCGGAGGACTAGCGTACGAGCAGTACTTC.

This clonotype was counted many times. The chain has TRBV12-3 or TRBV12-4 and TRBJ2-2; 9 nucleotides line up with TRBD1. The CDR3 runs to 16 residues. V was pared by 3 bases and J by 5 bases, with 7 bases of the junction left unmatched. CDR3 nucleotides: TGTGCCAGCAGTTTCTTGGGACAGGGTCGGACCGGGGAGCTGTTTTTT. Translation gives CASSFLGQGRTGELFF.

Ten or more counts support this clonotype. V gene TRBV28 combines with J gene TRBJ2-7; D may be TRBD1 (6 bases). V dropped 5 bases and J dropped 0 bases, with 8 bases sitting between them. CDR3 length equals 13 residues. Germline V gene lookup returns CDR1 MDHEN and CDR2 SYDVKM. The CDR3 protein is CASSGQNSYEQYF. The CDR3 DNA sequence: TGTGCCAGCAGTGGACAGAACTCCTACGAGCAGTACTTC.

In this sample, this clonotype turned up many times. V usage is TRBV9 and J usage is TRBJ1-1, with TRBD1 matching over 11 bases. This CDR3 has 14 amino acids. The germline CDR1 and CDR2 sequences are SGDLS and YYNGEE. V lost 3 bases to trimming and J lost 6 bases; unmatched junction nucleotides: 4. The CDR3 bases are TGTGCCAGCAGCGCCGGACAGGGGGCTTCTGAAGCTTTCTTT. It codes for CASSAGQGASEAFF.